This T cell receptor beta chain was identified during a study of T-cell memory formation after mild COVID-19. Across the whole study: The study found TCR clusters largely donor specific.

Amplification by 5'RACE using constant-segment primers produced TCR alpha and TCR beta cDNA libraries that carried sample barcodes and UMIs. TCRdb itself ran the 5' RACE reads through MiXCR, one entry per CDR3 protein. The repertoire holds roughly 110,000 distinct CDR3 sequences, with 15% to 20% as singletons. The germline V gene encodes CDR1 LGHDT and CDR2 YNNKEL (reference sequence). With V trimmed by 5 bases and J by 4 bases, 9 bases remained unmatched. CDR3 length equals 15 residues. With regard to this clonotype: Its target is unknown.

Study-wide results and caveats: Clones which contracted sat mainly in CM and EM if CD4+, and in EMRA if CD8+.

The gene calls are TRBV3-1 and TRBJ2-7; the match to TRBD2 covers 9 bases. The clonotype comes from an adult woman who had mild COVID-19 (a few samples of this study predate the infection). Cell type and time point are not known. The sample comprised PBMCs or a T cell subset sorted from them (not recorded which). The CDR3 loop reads CASSFVRGGVYEQYF. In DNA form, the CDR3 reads TGTGCCAGCAGCTTCGTGCGGGGGGGCGTGTACGAGCAGTACTTC.